The 31 T cell receptor beta chains reported below all come from one sample, sequenced in a study of Ad26.COV2.S vaccination and SARS-CoV-2 variants. Documented treatment: around 19 received Ad26.COV2.S at low or high dose, single or two shots; several received placebo; per-sample allocation not given. Collection of samples fell on day 63 after the first vaccine or placebo injection. Sequencing was performed with immunoSEQ multiplex PCR; in TCRdb, only in-frame clones are kept and a portion is missing. The repertoire holds roughly 320,000 clones, more than 75% seen once, with 3.4% in the top ten. The source material was peripheral blood, sampled in a trial of Ad26.COV2.S vaccine versus placebo. These receptors all come from a person between 18 and 59 years old who received the Ad26.COV2.S COVID-19 vaccine or a placebo.

The rearrangement joins TRBV30 to TRBJ1-4; no firm D call. The V end lost 0 bases, the J end lost 4 bases, and 3 bases lay between the germline ends. The CDR3 length is 12 residues. The V gene's germline CDR1 is GTSNPN and CDR2 SVGIG (reference sequence). The CDR3 DNA follows: TGTGCCTGGAGTGTCGGTAATGAAAAACTGTTTTTT. As protein: CAWSVGNEKLFF.

The V call is TRBV5-4, the J call TRBJ2-1, with D possibly TRBD2 on 7 matching bases. The CDR3 contains 15 residues. Trimming stripped 0 bases from V and 6 bases from J, with 13 bases between. Germline loops: CDR1 SGHNT, CDR2 YYREEE (reference sequence). CDR3 sequence (DNA): TGTGCCAGCAGCTTGGGTTCGGGGGGCGTCAATGAGCAGTTCTTC. It codes for CASSLGSGGVNEQFF.

The chain couples TRBV7-6 to TRBJ2-1; the D gene could be TRBD1 or TRBD2 (6 bases each). V lost 6 bases and J lost 8, with 17 bases in between. Germline V gene data show CDR1 as SGHVS and CDR2 as FNYEAQ. This CDR3 has 14 residues. The CDR3 loop reads CASSPEGGFDEQFF. The DNA for the CDR3 is TGTGCCAGCAGTCCCGAGGGGGGTTTCGATGAGCAGTTCTTC.

This clone was counted between two and nine times. This chain uses TRBV5-1 with TRBJ2-7; 7 bases are a match to TRBD1. The V and J ends lost 5 bases and 6 bases, in that order; junction bases with no gene match: 8. The CDR3 is made up of 13 amino acids. The germline V gene has CDR1 SGHRS and CDR2 YFSETQ. The CDR3 nucleotides are TGCGCCAGCAGTGACGGACAGGTTGCCGAGCAGTACTTC. As protein: CASSDGQVAEQYF.

The chain joins TRBV6-5 to TRBJ2-7, with D possibly matching TRBD2 (5 bases). This CDR3 is 16 amino acids long. Germline loops: CDR1 MNHEY, CDR2 SVGAGI. The V and J ends lost 0 bases and 2 bases respectively, with 14 bases between them. The CDR3 is CASSYSGPQEAYEQYF. In DNA, the CDR3 is TGTGCCAGCAGTTACTCCGGGCCCCAGGAGGCCTACGAGCAGTACTTC.

This chain joins TRBV27 and TRBJ2-7; 9 bases line up with TRBD1. Germline trimming cut 5 bases from V and 4 bases from J; bases unmatched to any gene: 9. The CDR3 spans 15 residues. CDR1 and CDR2 from the germline V gene are MNHEY and SMNVEV (reference sequence). The CDR3 sequence: CASSTRGTGTYEQYF. As DNA, the CDR3 is TGTGCCAGCAGTACTAGGGGGACAGGGACATACGAGCAGTACTTC.

V and J are TRBV7-2 and TRBJ2-3; 7 positions agree with TRBD1. Per germline, CDR1 SGHTA and CDR2 FQGNSA. V gave up 3 bases and J gave up 2 bases; unmatched junction bases: 11. The CDR3 runs to 17 residues. CDR3 residues: CASSFYSGTAITDTQYF. The CDR3, as DNA: TGTGCCAGCAGCTTCTACTCTGGGACAGCTATCACAGATACGCAGTATTTT.

This chain joins TRBV11-3 and TRBJ1-1; D not certain. This CDR3 is 13 amino acids long. The V and J ends lost 1 base and 7 bases respectively, with 10 bases between them. CDR1 SGHNT and CDR2 YENEEA come from the germline V gene. The CDR3, as DNA: TGTGCCAGCAGCTTAGGTCGAGTCGGTGAAGCTTTCTTT. Its protein product is CASSLGRVGEAFF.

The V call is TRBV27, the J call TRBJ1-1, with D maybe TRBD1 (5 bases). This CDR3 is built from 14 residues. Germline values: CDR1 MNHEY, CDR2 SMNVEV (reference sequence). V was shortened by 6 bases and J by 1 base, with 12 bases between the two germline ends. CDR3: CASRLPGGNTEAFF. The CDR3 DNA follows: TGTGCCAGCAGACTCCCGGGGGGGAACACTGAAGCTTTCTTT.

The chain links TRBV30 to TRBJ1-1, with 8 positions matching TRBD1. Trimming took 3 bases from V and 3 from J; bases not matched to a gene: 3. Germline CDR1 GTSNPN, CDR2 SVGIG (reference sequence). CDR3 size: 13 residues. For the CDR3, the DNA is TGTGCCTGGAGATCGACAGGGGACACTGAAGCTTTCTTT. Protein: CAWRSTGDTEAFF.

The V call is TRBV3-1 (or the pseudogene TRBV3-2), the J call TRBJ2-5; 8 positions agree with TRBD1. This CDR3 spans 16 amino acids. CDR1 LGHDT and CDR2 YNNKEL come from the germline V gene (reference sequence). Trimming removed 1 base from V and 5 bases from J; junction bases left unmatched: 9. CDR3 in amino acids: CASSQGGQGWGETQYF. Here the CDR3 DNA reads TGTGCCAGCAGCCAAGGCGGACAGGGATGGGGGGAGACCCAGTACTTC.

J is TRBJ2-7 and V is TRBV27, with D possibly matching TRBD1 (5 bases). The CDR3 totals 14 residues. Looked up from germline, CDR1 is MNHEY and CDR2 is SMNVEV (reference sequence). V was cut by 5 bases and J by 2 bases, with 13 bases left in between. DNA of the CDR3: TGTGCCAGCAGTCCAGGGTCTAATCCCTACGAGCAGTACTTC. Its translation: CASSPGSNPYEQYF.

The rearrangement links TRBV13 to TRBJ2-1, with D perhaps TRBD2 (5 bases). Trimming pared 5 bases from V and 0 bases from J, leaving 14 bases between. CDR1 is PRHDT, CDR2 FYEKMQ, per germline (reference sequence). This CDR3 has 16 residues. The DNA of the CDR3 is TGTGCCAGCAGCGTTCCCCCCGAGGGCTCCTACAATGAGCAGTTCTTC. Its protein product is CASSVPPEGSYNEQFF.

The chain is built from TRBV28 and TRBJ1-5, with D perhaps TRBD1 (6 bases). The germline gives CDR1 MDHEN, CDR2 SYDVKM. This CDR3 has 17 amino acids. V dropped 6 bases and J dropped 0 bases, with 18 bases sitting between them. The CDR3 loop reads CASSSLGGWNSNQPQHF. The CDR3, as DNA: TGTGCCAGCAGCTCCCTAGGGGGGTGGAATAGCAATCAGCCCCAGCATTTT.

This chain links TRBV7-3 with TRBJ2-6; possibly TRBD2 for D (5 bases). The ends were cut back, 4 bases at V and 0 bases at J, with 10 bases in the middle. The CDR3 length is 16 residues. Germline V CDR1 and CDR2: SGHTA, FQGTGA. The CDR3 loop reads CASSSTILSGANVLTF. The CDR3 bases are TGTGCCAGCAGCTCGACTATTCTCTCTGGGGCCAACGTCCTGACTTTC. Together with reference TRBV7-3 and TRBJ2-6, the CDR3 gives the full variable domain: GAGVSQTPSNKVTEKGKYVELRCDPISGHTALYWYRQSLGQGPEFLIYFQGTGAADDSGLPNDRFFAVRPEGSVSTLKIQRTERGDSAVYLCASSSTILSGANVLTFGAGSRLTVL.

The genes are TRBV6-1 and TRBJ1-4, with D possibly being TRBD1 (6 bases). V was shortened by 3 bases and J by 3 bases, with 14 bases between the two germline ends. CDR1 and CDR2 (germline): MNHNS, SASEGT. The CDR3 runs to 16 residues. The chain's CDR3 is CASSDRGSQANEKLFF. CDR3 nucleotide sequence: TGTGCCAGCAGTGACAGGGGATCGCAGGCTAATGAAAAACTGTTTTTT.

This chain connects TRBV19 to TRBJ1-2; tentatively, D is TRBD1 (6 bases). This CDR3 has 15 residues. CDR1 and CDR2 from the germline V gene are LNHDA and SQIVND (reference sequence). Deletions cut 1 base from V and 3 bases from J, with 12 bases between. The DNA for the CDR3 is TGTGCCAGTAGTATAGGCTATGGGGGCTACTATGGCTACACCTTC. It codes for CASSIGYGGYYGYTF.

The chain combines TRBV2 with TRBJ2-7, with D hard to call. Deletions cut 6 bases from V and 4 bases from J, with 13 bases between. The CDR3 length is 13 residues. Germline lookup yields CDR1 SNHLY and CDR2 FYNNEI. The CDR3 bases are TGTGCCAGCAGCCGGCCGGCAGATTACGAGCAGTACTTC. Amino acid sequence: CASSRPADYEQYF.

The chain recombines TRBV4-3 with TRBJ1-4, with no clear D. The ends were cut back, 0 bases at V and 1 base at J, with 6 bases in the middle. CDR1 and CDR2 from the germline V gene are LGHNA and YSLEER. This CDR3 contains 15 residues. CDR3 DNA sequence: TGCGCCAGCAGCCAAGACCCAAGAACTAATGAAAAACTGTTTTTT. Amino acid sequence: CASSQDPRTNEKLFF.

The V and J genes are TRBV19 and TRBJ2-3; 8 bases map to TRBD2. Germline V gene data show CDR1 as LNHDA and CDR2 as SQIVND (reference sequence). J was trimmed by 1 base and V by 9 bases; bases with no gene match: 6. This CDR3 has 14 amino acids. The CDR3 region has the DNA TGTGCCAGCAAGCTAGCGGGTGGCACAGATACGCAGTATTTT. Its protein product is CASKLAGGTDTQYF.

This chain links TRBV11-3 with TRBJ2-1; possibly TRBD1 for D (7 bases). CDR3 length equals 12 residues. The V gene's germline CDR1 is SGHNT and CDR2 YENEEA. V lost 6 bases and J 7 bases, leaving 10 bases between the germline ends. Here the CDR3 reads CASSPGGNEQFF. The CDR3, as DNA: TGTGCCAGCAGTCCAGGGGGGAATGAGCAGTTCTTC. Combining the CDR3 with reference TRBV11-3 and TRBJ2-1 gives the whole variable domain EAGVVQSPRYKIIEKKQPVAFWCNPISGHNTLYWYLQNLGQGPELLIRYENEEAVDDSQLPKDRFSAERLKGVDSTLKIQPAELGDSAVYLCASSPGGNEQFFGPGTRLTVL.

The rearrangement joins TRBV6-5 to TRBJ1-4, with a tentative D call TRBD1 (6 bases). The CDR3 totals 13 residues. The V and J ends lost 4 bases and 8 bases respectively, with 11 bases between them. Per germline, CDR1 MNHEY and CDR2 SVGAGI. The chain's CDR3 is CASSWNREEKLFF. The CDR3 DNA follows: TGTGCCAGCAGTTGGAACAGGGAAGAAAAACTGTTTTTT.

V gene TRBV5-1 combines with J gene TRBJ2-7; D not certain. The V gene lost 4 bases and the J gene lost 1 base, with 18 bases spanning the gap. Germline-derived CDR1 and CDR2 are SGHRS and YFSETQ. This CDR3 spans 16 amino acids. The CDR3 here is CASSPFTRSSSYEQYF. CDR3 nucleotides: TGCGCCAGCAGCCCCTTCACAAGGTCCTCGTCCTACGAGCAGTACTTC.

This clone turned up a few times. The chain employs TRBV7-2 and TRBJ1-3; no firm D call. The germline V and J ends were trimmed by 5 bases and 0 bases, with 20 bases remaining between them. Germline V gene lookup returns CDR1 SGHTA and CDR2 FQGNSA. The CDR3 spans 18 residues. The CDR3 sequence is CASSLLPSPDYSGNTIYF. Written as DNA, the CDR3 is TGTGCCAGCAGCCTACTTCCTAGCCCAGATTACTCTGGAAACACCATATATTTT.

This sequence joins TRBV12-5 and TRBJ2-7; tentative D call: TRBD2 (5 bases). Trimming took 0 bases from V and 3 from J, leaving 9 bases between them. Germline V CDR1 and CDR2: LGHNT, FRNRAP. The CDR3 has 14 amino acids. In DNA form, the CDR3 reads TGTGCTAGTGGTTTGGTGGAGGAATTCTACGAGCAGTACTTC. It codes for CASGLVEEFYEQYF.

The CDR3 nucleotides are TGTGCCAGCTCACCAGGGGGAGGGCTCCCTTACGGAGAGACCCAGTACTTC. As protein: CASSPGGGLPYGETQYF. The chain combines TRBV18 with TRBJ2-5; TRBD2 matches 7 bases. V lost 2 bases and J lost 4; bases outside the gene matches: 13. This CDR3 spans 17 amino acids. Germline V gene sequence: CDR1 KGHSH, CDR2 LQKENI.

The chain recombines TRBV5-1 with TRBJ1-1; D uncertain. V lost 2 bases, J lost 2 bases, and 10 bases lay in between. The CDR3 covers 14 residues. The germline gives CDR1 SGHRS, CDR2 YFSETQ. CDR3 bases: TGCGCCAGCAGCTTAAGAAGCTCTAACACTGAAGCTTTCTTT. This codes for CASSLRSSNTEAFF.

This rearrangement joins TRBV6-1 to TRBJ1-2, with D unclear. This CDR3 contains 10 residues. Germline V gene sequence: CDR1 MNHNS, CDR2 SASEGT. Trimming removed 3 bases from V and 8 bases from J, with 4 bases in between. Written as DNA, the CDR3 is TGTGCCAGCAGTGAGGAGGGCTACACCTTC. Protein product: CASSEEGYTF.

The genes are TRBV30 and TRBJ2-1; TRBD2 matches at 9 bases. The CDR3 runs to 14 residues. Trimming at V came to 2 bases and at J to 8 bases, leaving 7 bases not matched to a gene. The germline gives CDR1 GTSNPN, CDR2 SVGIG (reference sequence). CDR3 loop: CAWSLSAGGDEQFF. The CDR3 nucleotides are TGTGCCTGGAGTTTATCAGCGGGGGGTGATGAGCAGTTCTTC.

The rearrangement joins TRBV5-1 to TRBJ1-2; no clear D. CDR3 length: 14 residues. Per the germline V gene, CDR1 is SGHRS and CDR2 is YFSETQ. V lost 0 bases, J lost 2 bases, and 8 bases lay in between. The CDR3 loop is CASSLVSANYGYTF. CDR3 DNA sequence: TGCGCCAGCAGCTTGGTGTCAGCCAACTATGGCTACACCTTC.

The rearrangement joins TRBV7-3 to TRBJ2-1; D is unresolved. The V gene's germline CDR1 is SGHTA and CDR2 FQGTGA. This CDR3 has 14 residues. Trimming took 0 bases from V and 4 from J, leaving 7 bases between them. The chain's CDR3 is CASSLTVGYNEQFF. As DNA, the CDR3 is TGTGCCAGCAGCTTAACCGTCGGGTACAATGAGCAGTTCTTC. Supplemented by reference TRBV7-3 and TRBJ2-1, the full variable domain reads GAGVSQTPSNKVTEKGKYVELRCDPISGHTALYWYRQSLGQGPEFLIYFQGTGAADDSGLPNDRFFAVRPEGSVSTLKIQRTERGDSAVYLCASSLTVGYNEQFFGPGTRLTVL.